Sequencing of this T cell receptor beta chain was carried out in a study of blood T cell repertoires in COVID-19. Study-wide background: Italy, Spain and the United States were the sources of the convalescent and acute COVID-19 samples. PBMCs, B-cell-depleted T cells, or T cells were the source of the cDNA or gDNA that made up the material.

Germline loops: CDR1 SGHTA, CDR2 FQGNSA. The V and J ends lost 5 bases and 5 bases, in that order; junction bases with no gene match: 9. The CDR3 loop spans 15 amino acids. Study processing details: Estimation of nucleated cell counts relied on the amplification of reference gene primers. TCRdb's table, derived via immunoSEQ multiplex PCR, lists solely in-frame clones and lacks some. That table supplies the V and J calls and clone size; D and trimming were determined from the DNA. The sample lists 180,000 or so clones, around 80% occurring once. This receptor was taken from a man aged 45-65 years who had recovered from COVID-19. The sequenced material came from peripheral blood. This chain uses TRBV7-2 with TRBJ2-7; 10 bases line up with TRBD2. The CDR3 nucleotides read TGTGCCAGCAGCCGGGCGAGGACTAGCGGTGACGAGCAGTACTTC. Its translation is CASSRARTSGDEQYF.